This is a list of T cell receptor beta chains from one sample in a study of radiotherapy plus CTLA-4 blockade in lung cancer. Measured with immunoSEQ multiplex PCR; TCRdb has only the in-frame clones, and not every one. This sample has around 43,000 clones; roughly 70% occur once, and the top ten carry 9.5% to 10%. The source material was peripheral blood, sampled from a patient treated with radiotherapy plus ipilimumab. These receptors originate from a human donor with non-small cell lung cancer who had stable disease on radiotherapy plus ipilimumab. Both conserved end residues are part of each CDR3. A D gene is named only where the DNA matches it firmly. The size of a clone is reported for some rows only, either as once, few or many, or as a class for expanded clones.

TRBV19	TRBD1	-	TRBJ1-1	TGTGCCAGTAGTCGTCCGGGACAGGGGGAATTGAACACTGAAGCTTTCTTT	CASSRPGQGELNTEAFF
TRBV6-5	-	-	TRBJ2-1	TGTGCCACCAACGAGGGAAACCCATACAATGAGCAGTTCTTC	CATNEGNPYNEQFF
TRBV18	-	-	TRBJ1-5	TGTGCCAGCTCACCAAGGGTTCTGCGGGCGGTAATTCAAATACACATCAATCAGCCCCAGCATTTT	CASSPRVLRAVIQIHINQPQHF
TRBV15	TRBD1	-	TRBJ2-5	TGTGCCACCAGCAGAATAACCACAGGGGGTCGCGAGACCCAGTACTTC	CATSRITTGGRETQYF
TRBV5-1	-	-	TRBJ1-1	TGCGCCAGCAGCTTGGACGGGGGGAACACTGAAGCTTTCTTT	CASSLDGGNTEAFF
TRBV9	TRBD1	-	TRBJ1-2	TGTGCCAGCAGCGTAGGAATAAGTGGACAGGGAAACTATGGCTACACCTTC	CASSVGISGQGNYGYTF
TRBV5-4	-	once	TRBJ1-6	TGTGCCAGCAGCGTTACCGGGACATTTAGTTCACCCCTCCACTTT	CASSVTGTFSSPLHF
TRBV5-1	-	-	TRBJ2-2	TGCGCCAGCAAGGCGCGGGGTCCGAACACCGGGGAGCTGTTTTTT	CASKARGPNTGELFF
TRBV6-5	-	-	TRBJ2-3	TGTGCCAGCTTCACGGGATGGGATACGCAGTATTTT	CASFTGWDTQYF
TRBV10-3	-	-	TRBJ2-2	TGTGCCATCAGTGAGTCTAATTCCCCCGGGGAGCTGTTTTTT	CAISESNSPGELFF
TRBV11-3	TRBD2	-	TRBJ2-7	TGTGCCAGCAGCTTCAGCGGGGCCTCCTACGAGCAGTACTTC	CASSFSGASYEQYF
TRBV10-3	TRBD1	-	TRBJ2-3	TGTGCCATCAGGGCCGGGACAGGGAACACAGATACGCAGTATTTT	CAIRAGTGNTDTQYF
TRBV25-1	-	-	TRBJ1-2	TGTGCCAGCAGACCGGACAGCAACTATGGCTACACCTTC	CASRPDSNYGYTF
TRBV7-9	-	-	TRBJ2-7	TGTGCCAGCAGCGTCCAGGGGTTCCCCTACGAGCAGTACTTC	CASSVQGFPYEQYF
TRBV11-2	-	-	TRBJ2-3	TGTGCCAGCAGTCCAAGCCCAGATACGCAGTATTTT	CASSPSPDTQYF
TRBV11-2	TRBD1	-	TRBJ2-5	TGTGCCAGCAGCCCGGACAGGCGGGAGACCCAGTACTTC	CASSPDRRETQYF
TRBV27	-	-	TRBJ1-2	TGTGCCAGCAGTTCCTCGACACGGCAGACTAACTATGGCTACACCTTC	CASSSSTRQTNYGYTF
TRBV9	TRBD1	-	TRBJ1-1	TGTGCCAGCAGCGTGGGAGCGACAGGGATGAACACTGAAGCTTTCTTT	CASSVGATGMNTEAFF
TRBV5-1	-	-	TRBJ2-3	TGCGCCAGCAGCTTGCAGAGCACAGATACGCAGTATTTT	CASSLQSTDTQYF
TRBV27	-	few	TRBJ2-2	TGTGCCAGCAGGTGGGCGGGGAGTTCCGGGGAGCTGTTTTTT	CASRWAGSSGELFF
TRBV19	-	-	TRBJ2-3	TGTGCCAGTAGTGTAAGACAGACCCGCACAGATACGCAGTATTTT	CASSVRQTRTDTQYF
TRBV7-2	TRBD2	-	TRBJ2-3	TGTGCCAGCAGCCCTAGACTAGCGCGGGCCACAGATACGCAGTATTTT	CASSPRLARATDTQYF
TRBV30	-	-	TRBJ2-5	TGTGCCTGGAGTGCCTCCCTGGGGAGCCAAGAGACCCAGTACTTC	CAWSASLGSQETQYF
TRBV2	TRBD1	-	TRBJ1-5	TGTGCCAGCAGTGGCGGACAGGGAGGGAATCAGCCCCAGCATTTT	CASSGGQGGNQPQHF
TRBV18	-	-	TRBJ2-5	TGTGCCAGCTCACCACTTCAGGGGAAGACCCAGTACTTC	CASSPLQGKTQYF
TRBV16	-	few	TRBJ1-5	TGTGCCAGCAAAGTCGGGGGTGGCAATCAGCCCCAGCATTTT	CASKVGGGNQPQHF
TRBV30	TRBD1	once	TRBJ2-3	TGTGCCTGGAGTACCGGGACAGGGAAGACGCAGTATTTT	CAWSTGTGKTQYF
TRBV7-6	-	-	TRBJ1-5	TGTGCCAGCAGCTCCGGCGGGCCCCAGCATTTT	CASSSGGPQHF
TRBV19	-	-	TRBJ1-5	TGTGCCAGTAGCGACACGATAAATCAGCCCCAGCATTTT	CASSDTINQPQHF